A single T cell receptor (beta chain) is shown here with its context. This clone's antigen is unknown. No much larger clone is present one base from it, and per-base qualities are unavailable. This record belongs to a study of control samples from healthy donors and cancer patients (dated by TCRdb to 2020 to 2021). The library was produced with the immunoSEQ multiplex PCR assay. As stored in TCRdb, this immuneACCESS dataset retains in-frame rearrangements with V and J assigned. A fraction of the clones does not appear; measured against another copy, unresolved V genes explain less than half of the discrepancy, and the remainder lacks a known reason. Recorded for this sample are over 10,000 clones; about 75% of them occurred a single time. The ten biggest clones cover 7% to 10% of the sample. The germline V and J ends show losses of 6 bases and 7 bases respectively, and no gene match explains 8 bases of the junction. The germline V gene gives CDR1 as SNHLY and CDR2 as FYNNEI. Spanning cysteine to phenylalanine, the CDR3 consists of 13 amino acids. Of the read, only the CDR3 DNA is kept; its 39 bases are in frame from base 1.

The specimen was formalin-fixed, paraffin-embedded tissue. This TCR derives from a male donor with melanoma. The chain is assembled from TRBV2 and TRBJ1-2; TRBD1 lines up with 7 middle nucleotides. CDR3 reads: CASREQGLSGYTF. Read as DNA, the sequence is TGTGCCAGCAGAGAACAGGGGCTCTCTGGCTACACCTTC. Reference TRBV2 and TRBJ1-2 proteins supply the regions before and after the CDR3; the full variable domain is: EPEVTQTPSHQVTQMGQEVILRCVPISNHLYFYWYRQILGQKVEFLVSFYNNEISEKSEIFDDQFSVERPDGSNFTLKIRSTKLEDSAMYFCASREQGLSGYTFGSGTRLTVV.